The 13 T cell receptor beta chains below all came from one sample that was sequenced in a study of blood T cell repertoires in COVID-19. Some clones are missing from TCRdb's copy, which holds only in-frame ones; the method was immunoSEQ multiplex PCR. The sample lists about 270,000 clones; more than 75% were seen once. Sequenced input: peripheral blood. These receptors were taken from a man aged 40-50 years with active or convalescent COVID-19.

CDR3 bases: TGTGCCAGTAGTCCAGGGGGGCCCACAGATACGCAGTATTTT. Protein sequence: CASSPGGPTDTQYF. The chain carries TRBV19 and TRBJ2-3; TRBD1 is a possible D gene (7 bases). V lost 5 bases and J lost 2, with 11 bases in between. CDR1 and CDR2 from the germline V gene are LNHDA and SQIVND (reference sequence). The length of the CDR3 is 14 residues. Full variable domain (missing parts from reference TRBV19 and TRBJ2-3): DGGITQSPKYLFRKEGQNVTLSCEQNLNHDAMYWYRQDPGQGLRLIYYSQIVNDFQKGDIAEGYSVSREKKESFPLTVTSAQKNPTAFYLCASSPGGPTDTQYFGPGTRLTVL.

The chain combines TRBV3-1 (or the pseudogene TRBV3-2) with TRBJ1-4; D gene unclear. The CDR3 contains 18 residues. V shed 5 bases and J shed 0 bases, with 19 bases lying between them. The V gene's germline CDR1 is LGHDT and CDR2 YNNKEL (reference sequence). The CDR3 DNA is TGTGCCAGCAGCTTTGCCGGGGAACCAATGACAACTAATGAAAAACTGTTTTTT. This sequence encodes CASSFAGEPMTTNEKLFF.

V and J are TRBV29-1 and TRBJ1-3, with no clear D. This CDR3 spans 12 amino acids. V was shortened by 8 bases and J by 0 bases, with 8 bases between the two germline ends. Germline lookup yields CDR1 SQVTM and CDR2 ANQGSEA. CDR3 sequence reads: CSFRSSGNTIYF. CDR3 sequence (DNA): TGCAGCTTCCGGAGCTCTGGAAACACCATATATTTT.

The rearrangement uses TRBV7-2 and TRBJ2-5; 10 positions match TRBD2. The CDR3 sequence is 15 residues long. Losses at the gene ends were 1 base for V and 1 base for J; bases not matched to a gene: 0. Germline assignment: CDR1 SGHTA and CDR2 FQGNSA. The CDR3 bases are TGTGCCAGCAGCTTAGTAGCGGGGGGCCAAGAGACCCAGTACTTC. This sequence encodes CASSLVAGGQETQYF.

The rearrangement uses TRBV5-1 and TRBJ2-5; the match to TRBD1 covers 8 bases. The V gene end was trimmed by 4 bases and the J gene end by 1 base; junction bases not matched to a gene: 3. The CDR3 loop spans 14 amino acids. CDR1 is SGHRS, CDR2 YFSETQ, per germline. The CDR3 loop is CASSRQGTQETQYF. In DNA, the CDR3 is TGCGCCAGCAGCCGACAGGGGACCCAAGAGACCCAGTACTTC. Full variable domain (missing parts from reference TRBV5-1 and TRBJ2-5): KAGVTQTPRYLIKTRGQQVTLSCSPISGHRSVSWYQQTPGQGLQFLFEYFSETQRNKGNFPGRFSGRQFSNSRSEMNVSTLELGDSALYLCASSRQGTQETQYFGPGTRLLVL.

The gene calls are TRBV28 and TRBJ2-2; TRBD1 matches 8 bases. The V segment lost 4 bases and the J segment 5 bases; nucleotides outside the gene matches: 3. CDR3 length: 14 amino acids. Germline V lookup: CDR1 MDHEN, CDR2 SYDVKM. CDR3 residues: CASSSRTGTGELFF. The CDR3 region has the DNA TGTGCCAGCAGTTCCCGGACAGGGACCGGGGAGCTGTTTTTT. Complete variable domain (other parts from reference TRBV28 and TRBJ2-2): DVKVTQSSRYLVKRTGEKVFLECVQDMDHENMFWYRQDPGLGLRLIYFSYDVKMKEKGDIPEGYSVSREKKERFSLILESASTNQTSMYLCASSSRTGTGELFFGEGSRLTVL.

V is TRBV28 and J is TRBJ1-5, with D hard to call. This CDR3 region has 12 residues. Trimming removed 5 bases at V and 1 base at J, with 3 bases between. Germline CDR1 is MDHEN and CDR2 is SYDVKM. The chain's CDR3 is CASSRSNQPQHF. CDR3 nucleotides: TGTGCCAGCAGTCGGAGCAATCAGCCCCAGCATTTT. Full variable domain (rest looked up from reference TRBV28 and TRBJ1-5): DVKVTQSSRYLVKRTGEKVFLECVQDMDHENMFWYRQDPGLGLRLIYFSYDVKMKEKGDIPEGYSVSREKKERFSLILESASTNQTSMYLCASSRSNQPQHFGDGTRLSIL.

The rearrangement joins TRBV12-3 or TRBV12-4 to TRBJ1-2, with a weak D call TRBD1 (5 bases). There are 13 residues in the CDR3. Trimming took 7 bases from V and 4 from J, leaving 13 bases between them. The CDR3 DNA is TGTGCCAGCACTACCCGGAGGGGCTATGGCTACACCTTC. Its protein product is CASTTRRGYGYTF.

The chain employs TRBV27 and TRBJ1-5; D ambiguous. The CDR3 is 11 residues long. Germline CDR1 reads MNHEY; CDR2 reads SMNVEV (reference sequence). Trimming removed 11 bases at V and 9 bases at J, with 14 bases between. CDR3 coding DNA: TGTGCCGCGGGCTGGCTGGTGCCCCAGCATTTT. Protein product: CAAGWLVPQHF.

V and J are TRBV6-5 and TRBJ2-3; 7 bases agree with TRBD1. Germline trimming cut 0 bases from V and 7 bases from J; bases unmatched to any gene: 7. The CDR3 consists of 15 residues. Germline loops: CDR1 MNHEY, CDR2 SVGAGI. DNA for the CDR3: TGTGCCAGCAGTTACTCACAGGGGCCGTATTATACGCAGTATTTT. Translation gives CASSYSQGPYYTQYF.

This chain uses TRBV19 with TRBJ1-5; possible D gene TRBD1, 5 bases. The CDR3 runs to 14 residues. Germline lookup yields CDR1 LNHDA and CDR2 SQIVND (reference sequence). Trimming took 3 bases from V and 6 from J, leaving 12 bases between them. This CDR3 is CASSIGMGGQPQHF. DNA of the CDR3: TGTGCCAGTAGTATTGGAATGGGGGGTCAGCCCCAGCATTTT.

Only a few counts were recorded for this clone. The chain couples TRBV30 to TRBJ1-1; 10 bases are shared with TRBD1. V trimming: 0 bases; J trimming: 1 base; junction bases outside the gene matches: 8. The CDR3 consists of 17 residues. Per the germline V gene, CDR1 is GTSNPN and CDR2 is SVGIG (reference sequence). The CDR3 is CAWSVRTGGLRNTEAFF. CDR3 coding DNA: TGTGCCTGGAGTGTACGGACAGGGGGGTTGCGGAACACTGAAGCTTTCTTT.

The J gene is TRBJ2-2, the V gene TRBV2, with TRBD1 identical over 8 bases. The germline V gene has CDR1 SNHLY and CDR2 FYNNEI. The V segment lost 8 bases and the J segment 5 bases; nucleotides outside the gene matches: 13. There are 16 residues in the CDR3. Written as DNA, the CDR3 is TGTGCCAGCGGATCGACAGGGGATATGAGGACCGGGGAGCTGTTTTTT. Protein: CASGSTGDMRTGELFF. Filled out from reference TRBV2 and TRBJ2-2, the complete variable domain reads EPEVTQTPSHQVTQMGQEVILRCVPISNHLYFYWYRQILGQKVEFLVSFYNNEISEKSEIFDDQFSVERPDGSNFTLKIRSTKLEDSAMYFCASGSTGDMRTGELFFGEGSRLTVL.